The 10 T cell receptor beta chains below were found in one sample sequenced in a study of blood T cell repertoires in COVID-19. Profiled with immunoSEQ multiplex PCR; TCRdb holds only in-frame clones, not every one. The table has about 50,000 clones, about 88% seen once. Sequenced sample: peripheral blood. These receptors came from a human donor in a cohort sampled during active COVID-19.

This chain links TRBV15 with TRBJ1-1; D is perhaps TRBD1 (5 bases). The CDR3 runs 13 residues. Between the trimmed V and J ends, which lost 4 bases and 6 bases, there was a span of 12 bases. Germline V CDR1 and CDR2: LNHNV, YYDKDF (reference sequence). The CDR3 sequence: CATSMVRGSEAFF. CDR3 in DNA: TGTGCCACCAGCATGGTTAGGGGCTCTGAAGCTTTCTTT.

The V and J genes are TRBV19 and TRBJ2-1, with TRBD1 identical over 7 bases. Trimming removed 6 bases from V and 3 bases from J; junction bases left unmatched: 11. CDR1 is LNHDA, CDR2 SQIVND, per germline (reference sequence). CDR3 length: 16 amino acids. The CDR3 region is CASSPQQGSIYNEQFF. The CDR3 bases are TGTGCCAGTAGCCCCCAACAGGGGAGTATCTACAATGAGCAGTTCTTC. The full variable domain, its missing parts supplied by reference TRBV19 and TRBJ2-1, is DGGITQSPKYLFRKEGQNVTLSCEQNLNHDAMYWYRQDPGQGLRLIYYSQIVNDFQKGDIAEGYSVSREKKESFPLTVTSAQKNPTAFYLCASSPQQGSIYNEQFFGPGTRLTVL.

The chain couples TRBV7-9 to TRBJ2-5; 7 positions match TRBD1. After removal of 5 bases from V and 3 bases from J, the junction contained 15 bases not matched to a gene. This CDR3 spans 17 amino acids. Germline CDR1 reads SEHNR; CDR2 reads FQNEAQ (reference sequence). CDR3 region: CASSRRGTADRKETQYF. The CDR3, as DNA: TGTGCCAGCAGCCGTAGAGGGACAGCCGATAGAAAAGAGACCCAGTACTTC. Supplemented by reference TRBV7-9 and TRBJ2-5, the full variable domain reads DTGVSQNPRHKITKRGQNVTFRCDPISEHNRLYWYRQTLGQGPEFLTYFQNEAQLEKSRLLSDRFSAERPKGSFSTLEIQRTEQGDSAMYLCASSRRGTADRKETQYFGPGTRLLVL.

The gene calls are TRBV6-5 and TRBJ2-7; TRBD1 is a possible D gene (6 bases). Germline V gene data show CDR1 as MNHEY and CDR2 as SVGAGI. The CDR3 runs to 15 residues. The V and J ends lost 6 bases and 2 bases respectively, with 17 bases between them. CDR3 loop: CASRADSSLPYEQYV. In DNA form, the CDR3 reads TGTGCCAGCAGAGCGGACAGCTCTTTGCCCTACGAGCAGTACGTC.

V usage is TRBV18 and J usage is TRBJ2-1, with a tentative D call TRBD1 (5 bases). Looked up from germline, CDR1 is KGHSH and CDR2 is LQKENI. V dropped 6 bases and J dropped 5 bases, with 11 bases sitting between them. The CDR3 spans 13 residues. DNA of the CDR3: TGTGCCAGCTCCATCTCCAGGGACAATGAGCAGTTCTTC. Translating gives CASSISRDNEQFF.

The chain employs TRBV3-1 (or the pseudogene TRBV3-2) and TRBJ2-3; 10 bases are shared with TRBD2. Germline CDR1 LGHDT, CDR2 YNNKEL (reference sequence). J was trimmed by 1 base and V by 3 bases; bases with no gene match: 10. The CDR3 is made up of 18 amino acids. The CDR3 sequence: CASSQDVQSGRGTDTQYF. CDR3 coding DNA: TGTGCCAGCAGCCAGGATGTTCAGAGCGGGAGGGGCACAGATACGCAGTATTTT.

V and J are TRBV7-9 and TRBJ2-7, with D possibly matching TRBD1 (6 bases). There are 17 residues in the CDR3. The V end was cut by 5 bases, the J end by 0 bases, with 20 bases between. The germline gives CDR1 SEHNR, CDR2 FQNEAQ (reference sequence). The CDR3 nucleotides are TGTGCCAGCAGCCAAATGACGACAGGTGATAGCTCCTACGAGCAGTACGTC. Translated, it gives CASSQMTTGDSSYEQYV.

The table lists this clone with a few counts. The CDR3 nucleotides read TGTGCCAGCAGCTTAGCGCATGGTATTAGCTCGGGAGAGCAGTACGTC. Its translation: CASSLAHGISSGEQYV. The chain is built from TRBV7-2 and TRBJ2-7; the D gene is possibly TRBD2 (5 bases). From germline, CDR1 is SGHTA and CDR2 FQGNSA. This CDR3 is built from 16 residues. Trimming removed 0 bases at V and 7 bases at J, with 19 bases between.

This chain connects TRBV19 to TRBJ2-1; 11 bases align to TRBD2. V dropped 4 bases and J dropped 6; count of bases not matched to a gene: 5. From germline, CDR1 is LNHDA and CDR2 SQIVND (reference sequence). The CDR3 runs 15 residues. This chain's CDR3 is CASSSLAGGRNEQFF. The DNA of the CDR3 is TGTGCCAGTAGTAGTCTAGCGGGGGGTCGCAATGAGCAGTTCTTC.

J is TRBJ1-2 and V is TRBV7-3, with 8 positions matching TRBD1. This CDR3 contains 13 residues. Germline values: CDR1 SGHTA, CDR2 FQGTGA. Unmatched junction bases numbered 3, after V lost 5 bases and J lost 4 bases. This chain's CDR3 is CASSQGQAYGYTF. CDR3 nucleotide sequence: TGTGCCAGCAGCCAGGGACAGGCCTATGGCTACACCTTC.